This TCR beta chain was identified in a study of cytomegalovirus exposure and HLA in healthy donors. Only one count was recorded for this clone. Its antigen is still unknown. The PCR ran on 60 Vbeta and 13 Jbeta primers. The table came from immunoSEQ multiplex PCR; TCRdb's copy has only in-frame clones and leaves some out. The data show about 110,000 clones, with 70% seen just once and around 9.9% held by the top ten. Notes on the study in general: In a later analysis, a missense DCLRE1C variant was linked to TCR beta V- and J-gene trimming. Previous analysis showed most TCR beta V segments were productive about 87% or about 30% of the time.

The TCR was taken from a man aged 35 to 55 in good health and CMV-seropositive. Input material: PBMCs.

CDR3: CASSLVLGRISNQPQHF. DNA of the CDR3: TGTGCCAGCAGCTTAGTTTTGGGCAGGATTAGCAATCAGCCCCAGCATTTT. This rearrangement joins TRBV7-9 to TRBJ1-5, with unresolved D. Trimming stripped 1 base from V and 0 bases from J, with 13 bases between. The CDR3 runs to 17 residues. The germline CDR1 and CDR2 sequences are SEHNR and FQNEAQ (reference sequence).